The 19 T cell receptor beta chains in this list originate from one sample, sequenced in a study of vaccination effects on CD4 cells after COVID-19. Their target antigens are unknown. Sequencing used immunoSEQ multiplex PCR; TCRdb keeps in-frame clones, though not all of them. The table shows 20,000 to 25,000 clones, with roughly 70% occurring only once. Ahead of sequencing, the ViraFEST assay grew antigen-specific CD4+ T cells using viral peptide pools. The culture ran for around nine days, and then CD4+ T cells were isolated. Each person got two doses of an mRNA SARS-CoV-2 vaccine, BNT162b2 or mRNA-1273. The material sequenced was CD4+ T cells from PBMCs cultured with SARS-CoV-2 spike peptides, taken after COVID-19 vaccination. These receptors originate from a human donor who received a COVID-19 vaccine.

The rearrangement links TRBV3-1 (or the pseudogene TRBV3-2) to TRBJ1-3; weak D call: TRBD1 (6 bases). Germline CDR1 LGHDT, CDR2 YNNKEL (reference sequence). Trimming shortened V by 3 bases and J by 7 bases, and 16 bases separated the two germline ends. The CDR3 has 15 residues. CDR3 in amino acids: CASSHTDSRRNTIYF. The DNA for the CDR3 is TGTGCCAGCAGCCATACGGACAGCCGACGGAACACCATATATTTT.

This sequence joins TRBV5-1 and TRBJ2-4; D remains ambiguous. Germline values: CDR1 SGHRS, CDR2 YFSETQ. The CDR3 totals 11 residues. Trimming left V 4 bases short and J 6 bases short, with 5 bases between. CDR3 coding DNA: TGCGCCAGCAGCGACGGAAACATTCAGTACTTC. The encoded protein is CASSDGNIQYF.

The CDR3 DNA reads as TGTGCCAGCAGCTTTACCCAGGGTTACGAGCAGTACTTC. It encodes CASSFTQGYEQYF. V usage is TRBV12-3 or TRBV12-4 and J usage is TRBJ2-7; TRBD1 is a possible D gene (5 bases). V was trimmed by 6 bases and J by 4 bases, leaving 13 bases between them. This CDR3 has 13 residues.

J is TRBJ2-7 and V is TRBV5-1; D call uncertain. V was cut by 0 bases and J by 0 bases, with 7 bases left in between. Germline V CDR1 and CDR2: SGHRS, YFSETQ. The CDR3 spans 14 residues. The CDR3 region is CASSLEPDSYEQYF. CDR3 nucleotide sequence: TGCGCCAGCAGCTTGGAGCCAGACTCCTACGAGCAGTACTTC.

The CDR3 here is CASSLAGRGSRAFF. The CDR3 DNA reads TGCGCCAGCAGCTTGGCAGGGAGAGGGAGTAGAGCTTTCTTT. The rearrangement links TRBV5-1 to TRBJ1-1; TRBD1 might be the D (5 bases). The ends were cut back, 0 bases at V and 10 bases at J, with 16 bases in the middle. Germline V lookup: CDR1 SGHRS, CDR2 YFSETQ. This CDR3 has 14 amino acids.

This clone was observed a handful of times. The chain joins TRBV30 to TRBJ1-5, with 8 bases identical to TRBD1. Germline CDR1 and CDR2: GTSNPN and SVGIG (reference sequence). V lost 2 bases to trimming and J lost 7 bases; unmatched junction nucleotides: 7. The CDR3 extends over 14 amino acids. The CDR3 protein is CAWSRTGGEQPQHF. CDR3 DNA sequence: TGTGCCTGGAGTCGAACAGGGGGGGAGCAGCCCCAGCATTTT. Variable domain in full (rest from reference TRBV30 and TRBJ1-5): SQTIHQWPATLVQPVGSPLSLECTVEGTSNPNLYWYRQAAGRGLQLLFYSVGIGQISSEVPQNLSASRPQDRQFILSSKKLLLSDSGFYLCAWSRTGGEQPQHFGDGTRLSIL.

The chain is built from TRBV4-2 and TRBJ2-5; 10 positions agree with TRBD2. Germline-derived CDR1 and CDR2 are LGHNA and YNFKEQ. The CDR3 is 16 residues long. The V segment lost 0 bases and the J segment 4 bases; nucleotides outside the gene matches: 5. For the CDR3, the DNA is TGTGCCAGCAGCCAAGATGGCGCTAGCGGGAGAGAGACCCAGTACTTC. Residues: CASSQDGASGRETQYF.

The rearrangement links TRBV5-5 to TRBJ2-4; 10 bases agree with TRBD1. CDR3 length: 17 amino acids. Germline lookup yields CDR1 SGHKS and CDR2 YYEKEE (reference sequence). Trimming removed 0 bases from V and 6 bases from J; junction bases left unmatched: 9. The CDR3 bases are TGTGCCAGCAGCTTGGTTTTATTGGGACAGGGGTTAAACATTCAGTACTTC. Translation: CASSLVLLGQGLNIQYF.

The chain links TRBV7-8 to TRBJ2-7, with D perhaps TRBD1 (7 bases). The V end lost 5 bases, the J end lost 2 bases, and 16 bases lay between the germline ends. Germline CDR1 is SGHVS and CDR2 is FQNEAQ. This CDR3 contains 15 residues. CDR3 residues: CASSIAGQRAYEQYF. CDR3 in DNA: TGTGCCAGCAGCATCGCGGGACAGAGAGCCTACGAGCAGTACTTC.

The genes are TRBV20-1 and TRBJ2-3; TRBD2 aligns across 10 bases. The CDR3 sequence is 16 residues long. V shed 6 bases and J 1 base; nucleotides not matched to a gene: 10. Looked up from germline, CDR1 is DFQATT and CDR2 is SNEGSKA (reference sequence). The CDR3 sequence: CSASDKSGRGTDTQYF. Here the CDR3 DNA reads TGCAGTGCAAGTGATAAAAGCGGGAGGGGCACAGATACGCAGTATTTT.

The chain employs TRBV4-2 and TRBJ2-3; TRBD2 matches at 8 bases. CDR1 LGHNA and CDR2 YNFKEQ come from the germline V gene. The trim removed 0 bases at V and 4 bases at J, leaving 12 bases unmatched. The CDR3 contains 18 residues. The CDR3 nucleotides read TGTGCCAGCAGCCAAGATGGGCCGCGCGGGAGGACCGCAGATACGCAGTATTTT. Encoded protein: CASSQDGPRGRTADTQYF.

The genes are TRBV3-1 (or the pseudogene TRBV3-2) and TRBJ2-1; possible D gene TRBD2, 5 bases. V lost 8 bases to trimming and J lost 9 bases, with 11 bases between them. CDR3 length equals 11 residues. CDR1 LGHDT and CDR2 YNNKEL come from the germline V gene (reference sequence). The CDR3: CASSTSSEQFF. For the CDR3, the DNA is TGTGCCAGCTCCACTAGTAGTGAGCAGTTCTTC.

The chain couples TRBV13 to TRBJ2-3; unclear D gene. CDR3 size: 17 residues. Germline V gene sequence: CDR1 PRHDT, CDR2 FYEKMQ (reference sequence). V was cut by 1 base and J by 1 base, with 15 bases left in between. CDR3 bases: TGTGCCAGCAGCTTAGTTCTCCCCCAATCCCGCACAGATACGCAGTATTTT. It specifies CASSLVLPQSRTDTQYF.

J is TRBJ1-3 and V is TRBV3-1 (or the pseudogene TRBV3-2); D remains ambiguous. V lost 4 bases and J lost 0, with 10 bases in between. Germline CDR1 and CDR2: LGHDT and YNNKEL (reference sequence). This CDR3 spans 15 amino acids. This CDR3 reads CASSPRPSSGNTIYF. The CDR3 nucleotides are TGTGCCAGCAGCCCCCGACCGAGCTCTGGAAACACCATATATTTT.

V is TRBV3-1 (or the pseudogene TRBV3-2) and J is TRBJ2-1; 10 bases are shared with TRBD2. CDR1 and CDR2 (germline): LGHDT, YNNKEL (reference sequence). This CDR3 region has 13 residues. Losses at the gene ends were 4 bases for V and 8 bases for J; bases not matched to a gene: 2. CDR3 loop: CASSLAGGHEQFF. In nucleotides, the CDR3 is TGTGCCAGCAGCCTAGCGGGGGGTCATGAGCAGTTCTTC.

The V and J genes are TRBV29-1 and TRBJ1-2; 10 bases map to TRBD1. CDR1 and CDR2 from the germline V gene are SQVTM and ANQGSEA. V was clipped by 4 bases and J by 2 bases; unmatched bases: 4. This CDR3 has 14 residues. The CDR3 here is CSVGSGQGNYGYTF. The CDR3 region has the DNA TGCAGCGTTGGGTCGGGACAGGGGAACTATGGCTACACCTTC.

The chain joins TRBV11-2 to TRBJ1-5; weak D call: TRBD1 (5 bases). Germline CDR1 is SGHAT and CDR2 is FQNNGV. V lost 0 bases and J lost 6, with 15 bases in between. The CDR3 contains 16 residues. This CDR3 is CASSLEPRAGPQPQHF. Written as DNA, the CDR3 is TGTGCCAGCAGCTTAGAACCCAGGGCGGGCCCTCAGCCCCAGCATTTT. Using reference TRBV11-2 and TRBJ1-5 for the parts outside the CDR3, the full variable domain is EAGVAQSPRYKIIEKRQSVAFWCNPISGHATLYWYQQILGQGPKLLIQFQNNGVVDDSQLPKDRFSAERLKGVDSTLKIQPAKLEDSAVYLCASSLEPRAGPQPQHFGDGTRLSIL.

The chain links TRBV30 to TRBJ2-3; 10 bases align to TRBD2. Germline V gene sequence: CDR1 GTSNPN, CDR2 SVGIG (reference sequence). Germline trimming cut 2 bases from V and 6 bases from J; bases unmatched to any gene: 14. This CDR3 spans 17 amino acids. The CDR3 region has the DNA TGTGCCTGGAGTTTAATACGCGTTAGCGGGGGGATGGATACGCAGTATTTT. Encoded protein: CAWSLIRVSGGMDTQYF.

The chain uses TRBV29-1 and TRBJ1-3; unclear D gene. Trimming left V 8 bases short and J 1 base short, with 9 bases between. The CDR3 extends over 12 amino acids. Per germline, CDR1 SQVTM and CDR2 ANQGSEA. CDR3 residues: CSSWGSGNTIYF. Written as DNA, the CDR3 is TGCAGCAGCTGGGGATCTGGAAACACCATATATTTT.